The 20 T cell receptor beta chains below all came from one sample that was sequenced in a study of T cell clonotyping in hematopoietic cell transplantation. Specified time point: recipient sample about 28 days before transplant, after cytoreduction. Some clones are missing from TCRdb's copy, which holds only in-frame ones; the method was immunoSEQ multiplex PCR. This table has thousands of clones, roughly 97% appearing once. The sample consisted of peripheral blood mononuclear cells, taken before stem cell transplant. These receptor sequences come from a man aged 65 to 85 with acute myeloid leukemia. Some clones in this sample may be carry-over from other donors' samples.

This clone was picked up a small number of times. This chain connects TRBV28 to TRBJ1-6; no reliable D call. The V and J ends lost 2 bases and 9 bases respectively, with 11 bases between them. CDR1 MDHEN and CDR2 SYDVKM come from the germline V gene. This CDR3 has 14 amino acids. The CDR3 DNA reads TGTGCCAGCAGTTTAATAGGATTAGGTTCACCCCTCCACTTT. Translated: CASSLIGLGSPLHF.

The gene calls are TRBV28 and TRBJ2-7; D possibly matches TRBD1 or TRBD2 (5 bases each). Trimming took off 10 bases at V and 6 bases at J, with 7 bases between the two ends. Germline V lookup: CDR1 MDHEN, CDR2 SYDVKM. The CDR3 has 9 residues. The CDR3 DNA is TGTGCCATCGGGACCGAGCAGTACTTC. It specifies CAIGTEQYF.

The chain carries TRBV10-2 and TRBJ1-5; D unclear. Germline V lookup: CDR1 WSHSY, CDR2 SAAADI. The germline V and J ends were trimmed by 2 bases and 7 bases, with 9 bases remaining between them. The CDR3 runs to 13 residues. The CDR3 loop reads CASSEVARQPQHF. CDR3 sequence (DNA): TGCGCCAGCAGTGAGGTAGCCCGGCAGCCCCAGCATTTT.

V usage is TRBV1 and J usage is TRBJ2-7; TRBD1, the table's D call, was not compared with the DNA. TRBV1 corresponds to a pseudogene. This CDR3 comprises 19 residues. The CDR3 region is CTSSLHRDRGLCWRYEQYF. CDR3 bases: TGCACCAGCAGCCTTCACCGGGACAGGGGGCTGTGCTGGCGCTACGAGCAGTACTTC.

This chain connects TRBV7-2 to TRBJ2-1, with D tentatively TRBD1 or TRBD2 (6 bases each). CDR1 is SGHTA, CDR2 FQGNSA, per germline. This CDR3 contains 15 residues. The ends were cut back, 5 bases at V and 6 bases at J, with 17 bases in the middle. Written as DNA, the CDR3 is TGTGCCAGCAGCCCAGGTCGGGGGCTGGGCAATGAGCAGTTCTTC. It translates to CASSPGRGLGNEQFF.

The V call is TRBV4-2, the J call TRBJ1-1; maybe TRBD1 (5 bases). The length of the CDR3 is 15 residues. The germline CDR1 and CDR2 sequences are LGHNA and YNFKEQ. V was pared by 4 bases and J by 2 bases, with 14 bases between. DNA for the CDR3: TGTGCCAGCAGCCGCGTCCGGGACGGCAACACTGAAGCTTTCTTT. It is translated as CASSRVRDGNTEAFF.

The chain employs TRBV14 and TRBJ2-7, with D unclear. The length of the CDR3 is 16 residues. CDR1 is SGHDN and CDR2 is FVKESK in the germline V gene. V lost 0 bases and J lost 2, with 14 bases in between. CDR3 in DNA: TGTGCCAGCAGCCAAGAATCTTTCGTCAGGACCTACGAGCAGTACTTC. It specifies CASSQESFVRTYEQYF. Complete variable domain (other parts from reference TRBV14 and TRBJ2-7): EAGVTQFPSHSVIEKGQTVTLRCDPISGHDNLYWYRRVMGKEIKFLLHFVKESKQDESGMPNNRFLAERTGGTYSTLKVQPAELEDSGVYFCASSQESFVRTYEQYFGPGTRLTVT.

The DNA for the CDR3 is TGCAGTGGTTACTGGGCAGAGACCCAGTACTTC. Translating it yields CSGYWAETQYF. This sequence joins TRBV20-1 and TRBJ2-5; no definite D call. CDR1 and CDR2 (germline): DFQATT, SNEGSKA (reference sequence). Trimming removed 7 bases from V and 4 bases from J, with 10 bases in between. The CDR3 extends over 11 amino acids.

V usage is TRBV2 and J usage is TRBJ1-5; D unclear. Trimming removed 4 bases at V and 1 base at J, with 8 bases between. Germline CDR1 SNHLY, CDR2 FYNNEI. This CDR3 region has 14 residues. CDR3 in amino acids: CASSAVRSNQPQHF. CDR3 coding DNA: TGTGCCAGCAGTGCAGTCAGAAGCAATCAGCCCCAGCATTTT.

A single count supports this clone. V gene TRBV14 combines with J gene TRBJ2-3; 8 positions agree with TRBD2. With V trimmed by 4 bases and J by 3 bases, 6 bases remained unmatched. Germline lookup yields CDR1 SGHDN and CDR2 FVKESK. The CDR3 is 15 amino acids. CDR3 sequence: CASSLLGGETDTQYF. The CDR3 bases are TGTGCCAGCAGCCTTCTCGGGGGGGAGACAGATACGCAGTATTTT.

The V call is TRBV7-2, the J call TRBJ2-7, with 9 bases identical to TRBD2. V lost 1 base to trimming and J lost 3 bases; unmatched junction nucleotides: 7. This CDR3 is built from 16 residues. Germline CDR1 reads SGHTA; CDR2 reads FQGNSA. CDR3 bases: TGTGCCAGCAGCTTAGTGGCGACTAGCGGTTACTACGAGCAGTACTTC. Translating it yields CASSLVATSGYYEQYF.

V usage is TRBV6-5 and J usage is TRBJ1-6, with 8 bases matching TRBD1. Germline loops: CDR1 MNHEY, CDR2 SVGAGI. The V segment lost 0 bases and the J segment 7 bases; nucleotides outside the gene matches: 5. This CDR3 contains 16 residues. As DNA, the CDR3 is TGTGCCAGCAGTTACTCCGAAACAGGGGGAAATTCACCCCTCCACTTT. Translated, it gives CASSYSETGGNSPLHF.

Here the CDR3 DNA reads TGTGCCAGCAGTGAAGGCGGGTATAGCAATCAGCCCCAGCATTTT. Translated, it gives CASSEGGYSNQPQHF. The chain links TRBV25-1 to TRBJ1-5; D remains ambiguous. Germline CDR1 MGHDK, CDR2 SYGVNS. Trimming left V 2 bases short and J 0 bases short, with 8 bases between. CDR3 length equals 15 residues.

The genes are TRBV5-6 and TRBJ1-5; D is uncertain. The CDR3 loop spans 16 amino acids. Germline V lookup: CDR1 SGHDT, CDR2 YYEEEE. V was cut by 3 bases and J by 9 bases, with 22 bases left in between. CDR3 residues: CASSYQYSGLAWPQHF. The CDR3 DNA sequence: TGTGCCAGCAGCTATCAATACTCCGGCCTAGCATGGCCCCAGCATTTT.

The V gene is TRBV19, the J gene TRBJ1-2; D possibly corresponds to TRBD1 (5 bases). The CDR3 has 15 residues. Germline V gene data show CDR1 as LNHDA and CDR2 as SQIVND (reference sequence). V lost 5 bases, J lost 0 bases, and 13 bases lay in between. CDR3 protein: CASSLRGVSNYGYTF. In DNA form, the CDR3 reads TGTGCCAGTAGTCTAAGAGGGGTTTCTAACTATGGCTACACCTTC.

This chain links TRBV5-8 with TRBJ1-1, with D perhaps matching TRBD1 (5 bases). The CDR3 loop spans 15 amino acids. CDR1 is SGHTS and CDR2 is YDEGEE in the germline V gene. V was clipped by 3 bases and J by 8 bases, with 20 bases between them. The CDR3: CASSSPFRAGWEAFF. CDR3 DNA: TGTGCCAGCAGCTCACCCTTCAGGGCAGGGTGGGAAGCTTTCTTT. Filled out from reference TRBV5-8 and TRBJ1-1, the complete variable domain reads EAGVTQSPTHLIKTRGQQATLRCSPISGHTSVYWYQQALGLGLQFLLWYDEGEERNRGNFPPRFSGRQFPNYSSELNVNALELEDSALYLCASSSPFRAGWEAFFGQGTRLTVV.

The rearrangement joins TRBV11-2 to TRBJ2-3; 10 bases are a match to TRBD2. The germline CDR1 and CDR2 sequences are SGHAT and FQNNGV. The CDR3 is 18 amino acids. V lost 3 bases to trimming and J lost 0 bases; unmatched junction nucleotides: 9. CDR3 protein: CASSFRLAGAPSTDTQYF. In nucleotides, the CDR3 is TGTGCCAGCAGCTTCCGGCTAGCGGGGGCCCCTAGCACAGATACGCAGTATTTT.

This chain connects TRBV11-3 to TRBJ2-7; D may be TRBD2 (5 bases). Germline CDR1 is SGHNT and CDR2 is YENEEA. Trimming stripped 1 base from V and 4 bases from J, with 14 bases between. The CDR3 length is 15 residues. CDR3 in amino acids: CASSLVGWETYEQYF. The CDR3 region has the DNA TGTGCCAGCAGCTTAGTGGGTTGGGAGACGTACGAGCAGTACTTC.

The rearrangement uses TRBV11-3 and TRBJ2-3; D not resolved. This CDR3 comprises 14 residues. Between the trimmed V and J ends, which lost 3 bases and 0 bases, there was a span of 7 bases. The germline CDR1 and CDR2 sequences are SGHNT and YENEEA. In DNA, the CDR3 is TGTGCCAGCAGCTTGGGCCGGAGCACAGATACGCAGTATTTT. Its protein is CASSLGRSTDTQYF.

This chain links TRBV10-2 with TRBJ1-2, with D uncertain. Looked up from germline, CDR1 is WSHSY and CDR2 is SAAADI. The CDR3 runs to 13 residues. Trimming stripped 7 bases from V and 0 bases from J, with 9 bases between. DNA for the CDR3: TGCGCCAGCAAAAGGGAAGCTAACTATGGCTACACCTTC. Amino acids: CASKREANYGYTF.